A single sample gave rise to the 30 T cell receptor beta chains below, sequenced in a study of T-cell reconstitution after alpha-beta-depleted transplantation in children. As it was prepared, the TCRbeta library received unique molecular identifiers. TCRdb processed the PCR reads anew with MiXCR; each CDR3 protein has one entry. This sample carries about 300,000 distinct CDR3 sequences, 9.5% to 13% of them seen once, and the ten largest clones take over 6%. The sequences come from PBMCs, collected before TCRalphabeta/CD19-depleted stem cell transplant. These receptors came from a boy under two years old with acute myeloid leukemia, due to receive a stem cell transplant.

The sample holds many counts of this clonotype. The genes are TRBV10-3 and TRBJ1-5, with 12 bases lining up with TRBD1. The germline gives CDR1 ENHRY, CDR2 SYGVKD. Losses at the gene ends were 9 bases for V and 3 bases for J; bases not matched to a gene: 3. The CDR3 length is 14 residues. CDR3 sequence (DNA): TGTGCCATTGGGACAGGGGGCTCCAATCAGCCCCAGCATTTT. This sequence encodes CAIGTGGSNQPQHF.

This clonotype was detected a few times. The CDR3 sequence: CASSPWTGRPYEQYF. In DNA, the CDR3 is TGTGCCAGCAGCCCCTGGACAGGGAGACCCTACGAGCAGTACTTC. The chain uses TRBV28 and TRBJ2-7; 8 nucleotides align to TRBD1. CDR1 is MDHEN and CDR2 is SYDVKM in the germline V gene. The CDR3 runs to 15 residues. V shed 6 bases and J 2 bases; nucleotides not matched to a gene: 9.

The rearrangement links TRBV7-9 to TRBJ2-7, with TRBD1 matching 9 bases. The CDR3 has 11 amino acids. CDR1 is SEHNR and CDR2 is FQNEAQ in the germline V gene (reference sequence). V lost 8 bases to trimming and J lost 5 bases; unmatched junction nucleotides: 1. The CDR3 DNA reads as TGTGCCAGCGGACAGGGGAACGAGCAGTACTTC. Translation gives CASGQGNEQYF. Supplemented by reference TRBV7-9 and TRBJ2-7, the full variable domain reads DTGVSQNPRHKITKRGQNVTFRCDPISEHNRLYWYRQTLGQGPEFLTYFQNEAQLEKSRLLSDRFSAERPKGSFSTLEIQRTEQGDSAMYLCASGQGNEQYFGPGTRLTVT.

This clonotype has a handful of counts. This rearrangement joins TRBV18 to TRBJ1-2; TRBD1 might be the D (5 bases). This CDR3 is 14 amino acids long. CDR1 is KGHSH and CDR2 is LQKENI in the germline V gene. V was cut by 2 bases and J by 6 bases, with 13 bases left in between. CDR3 residues: CASSPTLRQNGYTF. DNA for the CDR3: TGTGCCAGCTCACCAACTTTACGACAGAATGGCTACACCTTC.

This clonotype was found many times. The rearrangement joins TRBV5-1 to TRBJ2-7, with 9 bases aligning to TRBD2. Losses at the gene ends were 4 bases for V and 3 bases for J; bases not matched to a gene: 11. CDR1 SGHRS and CDR2 YFSETQ come from the germline V gene. This CDR3 is built from 16 residues. CDR3 nucleotides: TGCGCCAGCAGCCTCCGAACTAGCGGGTCCTTCTACGAGCAGTACTTC. It codes for CASSLRTSGSFYEQYF.

The chain has TRBV3-1 and TRBJ1-1; no definite D call. Germline V CDR1 and CDR2: LGHDT, YNNKEL (reference sequence). V gave up 4 bases and J gave up 2 bases, with 11 bases separating them. CDR3 length: 14 residues. The CDR3 DNA sequence: TGTGCCAGCAGCCTCCGGACGGATAACACTGAAGCTTTCTTT. It is translated as CASSLRTDNTEAFF.

This clonotype was seen many times. The genes are TRBV18 and TRBJ2-1, with D possibly TRBD2 on 5 matching bases. Trimming removed 8 bases at V and 4 bases at J, with 18 bases between. This CDR3 has 15 amino acids. Per the germline V gene, CDR1 is KGHSH and CDR2 is LQKENI. CDR3 amino acids: CASLRTSRTYNEQFF. The CDR3 nucleotides are TGTGCCAGCCTACGGACTTCGCGTACATACAATGAGCAGTTCTTC.

This clonotype was observed many times. The chain joins TRBV20-1 to TRBJ2-3; 9 bases fit TRBD2. The V gene's germline CDR1 is DFQATT and CDR2 SNEGSKA (reference sequence). The CDR3 sequence is 16 residues long. Germline trimming cut 6 bases from V and 5 bases from J; bases unmatched to any gene: 15. The CDR3: CSAAVGSSGAGDTQYF. The CDR3 DNA is TGCAGTGCGGCTGTCGGGTCTAGCGGGGCGGGAGATACGCAGTATTTT.

For this clonotype: A much bigger clone sits one base away, suggesting this may be a read error. The chain has TRBV7-3 and TRBJ2-7; 13 nucleotides match TRBD2. CDR3 length: 15 amino acids. The germline V gene encodes CDR1 SGHTA and CDR2 FQGTGA. CDR3 sequence (DNA): TGTGCCTGCAGGCGGACTAGCGGGGGCTCCTACGAGCAGTACTTC. It yields the protein CACRRTSGGSYEQYF.

Turning to this clonotype: This may arise from a read error, as a much more abundant clone is one base away. The chain joins TRBV7-9 to TRBJ2-5; D might be TRBD1 (6 bases). The CDR3 has 14 residues. The germline V gene has CDR1 SEHNR and CDR2 FQNEAQ (reference sequence). The germline V and J ends were trimmed by 5 bases and 3 bases, with 13 bases remaining between them. CDR3 residues: CASSLLRGKETQYF. CDR3 nucleotide sequence: TGTGCCAGCAGCCTCCTGAGGGGGAAAGAGACCCAGTACTTC.

This clonotype was picked up many times. The chain couples TRBV28 to TRBJ2-7, with D possibly matching TRBD1 (8 bases). V was shortened by 6 bases and J by 6 bases, with 21 bases between the two germline ends. This CDR3 has 15 amino acids. Germline loops: CDR1 MDHEN, CDR2 SYDVKM. CDR3 DNA: TGTGCCAGCAGGCCGGACAGGGACTATCTTTTCGAGCAGTACTTC. It translates to CASRPDRDYLFEQYF.

The chain recombines TRBV2 with TRBJ2-5; the D is unclear. The CDR3 spans 13 residues. V was clipped by 2 bases and J by 2 bases, with 6 bases between them. Germline values: CDR1 SNHLY, CDR2 FYNNEI. The CDR3 DNA reads as TGTGCCAGCAGTGAATGGCCTCAAGAGACCCAGTACTTC. Encoded protein: CASSEWPQETQYF.

In the case of this clonotype: This may be a read error, as it is one base from a much larger clone. The CDR3 here is CSSSLPRQGVDTQYF. The CDR3 nucleotides read TGTTCCAGCAGCTTACCTCGACAGGGAGTAGATACGCAGTATTTT. The chain carries TRBV7-9 and TRBJ2-3, with TRBD1 matching 7 bases. The length of the CDR3 is 15 residues. Germline CDR1 and CDR2: SEHNR and FQNEAQ (reference sequence).

This clonotype was picked up a small number of times. V is TRBV7-9 and J is TRBJ2-1; TRBD1 aligns across 7 bases. Germline V lookup: CDR1 SEHNR, CDR2 FQNEAQ (reference sequence). After removal of 0 bases from V and 1 base from J, the junction contained 6 bases not matched to a gene. The CDR3 is made up of 17 amino acids. CDR3 nucleotide sequence: TGTGCCAGCAGCTTAGCCCCCTACAGGGGATCCTACAATGAGCAGTTCTTC. Protein sequence: CASSLAPYRGSYNEQFF.

This clonotype has a handful of counts. J is TRBJ1-3 and V is TRBV5-1; perhaps TRBD1 as D (5 bases). Trimming cost V 4 bases and J 2 bases, with 7 bases left between them. The CDR3 has 13 residues. Germline V gene data show CDR1 as SGHRS and CDR2 as YFSETQ. The CDR3 DNA reads as TGCGCCAGCAGCCCGGACACTGGAAACACCATATATTTT. This gives the protein CASSPDTGNTIYF.

This clonotype was seen ten or more times. The V call is TRBV7-2, the J call TRBJ2-7; the D is unclear. V was trimmed by 2 bases and J by 1 base, leaving 12 bases between them. CDR1 and CDR2 (germline): SGHTA, FQGNSA. CDR3 length: 15 residues. The CDR3 here is CASSLSHDESYEQYF. Written as DNA, the CDR3 is TGTGCCAGCAGCTTATCGCATGACGAATCCTACGAGCAGTACTTC.

About this clonotype itself: This may stem from a read error, because a much larger clone lies one nucleotide away. The chain combines TRBV12-3 or TRBV12-4 with TRBJ1-1; D call uncertain. The V end lost 5 bases, the J end lost 6 bases, and 10 bases lay between the germline ends. The CDR3 is 12 residues long. CDR3 residues: CASSPSLSEAFF. The CDR3 bases are TGTGCCAGCAGTCCCTCCCTCTCTGAAGCTTTCTTT.

This clonotype was picked up many times. The gene calls are TRBV27 and TRBJ1-5; 8 bases match TRBD1. Germline values: CDR1 MNHEY, CDR2 SMNVEV (reference sequence). With V trimmed by 5 bases and J by 7 bases, 7 bases remained unmatched. This CDR3 comprises 14 residues. In DNA, the CDR3 is TGTGCCAGCAGTCCAGACAGGGGCGGGCAGCCCCAGCATTTT. Translation gives CASSPDRGGQPQHF.

This clonotype appeared many times. The chain couples TRBV7-3 to TRBJ2-5, with 10 bases aligning to TRBD1. The CDR3 loop spans 15 amino acids. V shed 5 bases, J shed 3 bases, and the junction held 6 bases outside the gene matches. CDR1 and CDR2 from the germline V gene are SGHTA and FQGTGA. The CDR3 DNA sequence: TGTGCCAGCAGCCCTGGGACAGGGGCTAAAGAGACCCAGTACTTC. It specifies CASSPGTGAKETQYF. Full variable domain (outside the CDR3, taken from reference TRBV7-3 and TRBJ2-5): GAGVSQTPSNKVTEKGKYVELRCDPISGHTALYWYRQSLGQGPEFLIYFQGTGAADDSGLPNDRFFAVRPEGSVSTLKIQRTERGDSAVYLCASSPGTGAKETQYFGPGTRLLVL.

A note on this clonotype: This sequence may be a read error, since a much larger clone differs from it by one base. No conserved phenylalanine or tryptophan ends this CDR3, so it is likely a read error. The DNA of the CDR3 is TGTGCCAGCAGTTACCGCACCGGGGAGCAGTTCTGC. Amino acid sequence: CASSYRTGEQFC. The chain combines TRBV6-2 or TRBV6-3 with TRBJ2-1; no clear D. The CDR3 is 12 amino acids. Germline lookup yields CDR1 MNHEY and CDR2 SVGEGT. The V and J ends lost 2 bases and 10 bases respectively, with 9 bases between them.

This clonotype was seen a handful of times. The rearrangement uses TRBV6-5 and TRBJ1-5, with D perhaps TRBD1 (5 bases). The CDR3 consists of 12 residues. With 8 bases removed from V and 4 bases from J, the gap between germline ends came to 9 bases. Germline V lookup: CDR1 MNHEY, CDR2 SVGAGI. The DNA of the CDR3 is TGTGCCAGCTGGGACGGGAATCAGCCCCAGCATTTT. It is translated as CASWDGNQPQHF.

Ten or more counts support this clonotype. The chain employs TRBV12-3 or TRBV12-4 and TRBJ2-7, with TRBD1 as a possible D gene (5 bases). There are 15 residues in the CDR3. Trimming left V 3 bases short and J 0 bases short, with 12 bases between. The CDR3 reads CASSFRGSSSYEQYF. The CDR3 bases are TGTGCCAGCAGTTTTAGGGGTAGTAGCTCCTACGAGCAGTACTTC.

The table lists this clonotype with many counts. The chain is built from TRBV20-1 and TRBJ2-7; 13 nucleotides line up with TRBD2. This CDR3 comprises 14 residues. The germline V gene has CDR1 DFQATT and CDR2 SNEGSKA (reference sequence). V lost 3 bases to trimming and J lost 3 bases; unmatched junction nucleotides: 2. The CDR3 bases are TGCAGTGCTAGTCGACTAGCGGGAGGCTACGAGCAGTACTTC. Protein sequence: CSASRLAGGYEQYF.

This clonotype has ten or more counts. This chain connects TRBV12-3 or TRBV12-4 to TRBJ1-2, with D possibly being TRBD1 (6 bases). The CDR3 is made up of 15 amino acids. With 5 bases removed from V and 5 bases from J, the gap between germline ends came to 18 bases. The CDR3 here is CASSLRDTGAYGYTF. The CDR3 DNA reads as TGTGCCAGCAGTCTACGGGACACTGGAGCTTATGGCTACACCTTC.

This clonotype was seen repeatedly, ten times or more. The chain employs TRBV5-1 and TRBJ2-5; D possibly corresponds to TRBD2 (7 bases). This CDR3 comprises 13 residues. The germline V gene has CDR1 SGHRS and CDR2 YFSETQ. V lost 2 bases to trimming and J lost 5 bases, with 10 bases between them. The CDR3 protein is CASSFGGPETQYF. DNA for the CDR3: TGCGCCAGCAGCTTCGGGGGGCCGGAGACCCAGTACTTC.

This clonotype was seen ten or more times. The chain recombines TRBV29-1 with TRBJ2-3; 8 bases line up with TRBD2. The CDR3 sequence is 17 residues long. J lost 6 bases, V lost 0 bases, and 14 bases had no gene match. Germline V gene lookup returns CDR1 SQVTM and CDR2 ANQGSEA. CDR3 amino acids: CSVEDLETSAPEDTQYF. In DNA form, the CDR3 reads TGCAGCGTTGAAGATCTTGAGACTAGCGCACCGGAGGATACGCAGTATTTT.

This chain joins TRBV7-9 and TRBJ2-2, with a tentative D call TRBD2 (5 bases). V lost 5 bases and J 7 bases, leaving 11 bases between the germline ends. Per the germline V gene, CDR1 is SEHNR and CDR2 is FQNEAQ (reference sequence). This CDR3 comprises 13 residues. This CDR3 is CASSPLAGGELFF. The CDR3, as DNA: TGTGCCAGCAGCCCTCTAGCAGGCGGGGAGCTGTTTTTT.

This clonotype was detected ten times or more. V usage is TRBV28 and J usage is TRBJ2-2; D possibly uses TRBD1 or TRBD2 (6 bases each). Trimming cost V 3 bases and J 0 bases, with 8 bases left between them. The CDR3 is made up of 15 amino acids. The V gene's germline CDR1 is MDHEN and CDR2 SYDVKM. The CDR3 loop reads CASSLEGANTGELFF. The CDR3 coding sequence is TGTGCCAGCAGTTTGGAGGGGGCGAACACCGGGGAGCTGTTTTTT.

This clonotype was observed at least ten times. The chain recombines TRBV4-3 with TRBJ2-2; 10 bases agree with TRBD2. CDR3 length: 18 amino acids. The germline gives CDR1 LGHNA, CDR2 YSLEER. The J segment lost 2 bases and the V segment lost 2 bases, leaving 8 bases of the junction unmatched. The CDR3 region is CASSQTRTSGPNTGELFF. The CDR3 nucleotides read TGCGCCAGCAGCCAAACCAGGACTAGCGGTCCTAACACCGGGGAGCTGTTTTTT.

The chain has TRBV28 and TRBJ2-2; TRBD1 matches at 8 bases. The germline CDR1 and CDR2 sequences are MDHEN and SYDVKM. The CDR3 length is 13 residues. V was pared by 6 bases and J by 8 bases, with 5 bases of the junction left unmatched. The CDR3 loop reads CASRRTGTGELFF. The CDR3, as DNA: TGTGCCAGCAGGAGGACAGGGACGGGGGAGCTGTTTTTT.